This T cell receptor (beta chain) derives from a study of cytomegalovirus exposure and HLA in healthy donors. On this clone itself: Its antigen is unidentified.

General observations from the study: Later analysis indicated greater clonal expansion among HLA-associated TCR beta chains than among equally common other chains.

The PCR ran on 60 Vbeta and 13 Jbeta primers. Methods used by the authors: A later analysis counted approximately 80 million unique TCR beta chains, 9.5 million to 12 million shared. Produced via immunoSEQ multiplex PCR; TCRdb's table is partial and in-frame only. V, J and clone size reflect that table, while D and trimming were determined from the DNA. This table holds around 150,000 clones, about four fifths found once. Germline V gene data show CDR1 as SGHAT and CDR2 as FQNNGV. Between the trimmed V and J ends, which lost 0 bases and 6 bases, there was a span of 15 bases. This CDR3 contains 15 residues.

The receptor was isolated from a man aged 30 to 39 in good health. The V gene is TRBV11-2, the J gene TRBJ2-7, with a weak D call TRBD1 (5 bases). Sequenced material: PBMCs. The CDR3 nucleotides read TGTGCCAGCAGCTTAGATCCCGTGCAGGGTGGCGAGCAGTACTTC. Translation gives CASSLDPVQGGEQYF.